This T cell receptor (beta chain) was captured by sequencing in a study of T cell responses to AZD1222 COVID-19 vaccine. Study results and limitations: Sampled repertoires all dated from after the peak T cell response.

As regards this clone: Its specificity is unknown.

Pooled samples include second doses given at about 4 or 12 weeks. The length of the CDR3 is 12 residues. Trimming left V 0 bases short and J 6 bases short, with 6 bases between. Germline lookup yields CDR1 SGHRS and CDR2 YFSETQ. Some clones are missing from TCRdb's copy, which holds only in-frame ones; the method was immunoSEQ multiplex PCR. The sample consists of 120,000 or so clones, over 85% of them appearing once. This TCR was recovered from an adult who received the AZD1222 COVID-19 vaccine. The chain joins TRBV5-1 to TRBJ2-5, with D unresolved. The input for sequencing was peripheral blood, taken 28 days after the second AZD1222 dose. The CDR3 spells CASSLGRQTQYF. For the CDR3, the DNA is TGCGCCAGCAGCTTGGGGCGGCAGACCCAGTACTTC.